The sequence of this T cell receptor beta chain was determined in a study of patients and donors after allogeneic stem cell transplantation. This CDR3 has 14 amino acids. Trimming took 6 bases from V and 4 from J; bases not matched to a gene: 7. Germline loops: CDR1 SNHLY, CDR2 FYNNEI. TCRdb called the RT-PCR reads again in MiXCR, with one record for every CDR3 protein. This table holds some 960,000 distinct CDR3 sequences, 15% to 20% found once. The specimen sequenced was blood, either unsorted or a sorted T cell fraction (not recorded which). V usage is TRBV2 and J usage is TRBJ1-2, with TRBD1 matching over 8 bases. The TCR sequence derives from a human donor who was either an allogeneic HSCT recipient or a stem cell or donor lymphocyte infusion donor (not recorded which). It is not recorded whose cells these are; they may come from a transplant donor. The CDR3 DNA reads TGTGCCAGCAGGAATATAGGGACAGGCTATGGCTACACCTTC. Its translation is CASRNIGTGYGYTF.